These 27 T cell receptor beta chains originate from one sample sequenced in a study of blood T cell repertoires in COVID-19. Measured with immunoSEQ multiplex PCR; TCRdb has only the in-frame clones, and not every one. The table includes fewer than 250,000 clones, roughly four fifths detected once. Input material: peripheral blood. These receptors all stem from a woman aged 70-85 years with acute or convalescent COVID-19.

V is TRBV19 and J is TRBJ1-2; the D gene is possibly TRBD1 (6 bases). The CDR3 contains 17 residues. Germline lookup yields CDR1 LNHDA and CDR2 SQIVND (reference sequence). Trimming shortened V by 5 bases and J by 5 bases, and 24 bases separated the two germline ends. The CDR3 sequence: CASSALRDTWSKYGYTF. Here the CDR3 DNA reads TGTGCCAGTAGTGCCCTCCGGGACACCTGGTCCAAGTATGGCTACACCTTC. Combining the CDR3 with reference TRBV19 and TRBJ1-2 gives the whole variable domain DGGITQSPKYLFRKEGQNVTLSCEQNLNHDAMYWYRQDPGQGLRLIYYSQIVNDFQKGDIAEGYSVSREKKESFPLTVTSAQKNPTAFYLCASSALRDTWSKYGYTFGSGTRLTVV.

J is TRBJ2-1 and V is TRBV4-2; D is perhaps TRBD2 (5 bases). V lost 0 bases and J lost 1, with 13 bases in between. CDR1 and CDR2 (germline): LGHNA, YNFKEQ. The CDR3 length is 17 residues. The CDR3, as DNA: TGTGCCAGCAGCCAAGAAGGTCCGGGGTTTTCCTACAATGAGCAGTTCTTC. Its protein product is CASSQEGPGFSYNEQFF.

The chain uses TRBV4-2 and TRBJ2-7; D is uncertain. CDR1 LGHNA and CDR2 YNFKEQ come from the germline V gene. The CDR3 is 14 residues long. Trimming left V 0 bases short and J 3 bases short, with 9 bases between. The CDR3 spells CASSQDGRDYEQYF. CDR3 DNA sequence: TGTGCCAGCAGCCAAGATGGGCGTGACTACGAGCAGTACTTC.

This clone was seen a single time. The rearrangement links TRBV5-1 to TRBJ2-1; 8 bases agree with TRBD2. This CDR3 region has 16 residues. J lost 3 bases, V lost 4 bases, and 9 bases had no gene match. The germline V gene has CDR1 SGHRS and CDR2 YFSETQ. The chain's CDR3 is CASSNTGGGFYNEQFF. The CDR3 DNA follows: TGCGCCAGCAGCAACACTGGCGGGGGGTTCTACAATGAGCAGTTCTTC.

This clone was detected once. The chain uses TRBV29-1 and TRBJ1-2; TRBD1 might be the D (6 bases). This CDR3 has 12 residues. Germline CDR1 SQVTM, CDR2 ANQGSEA. Trimming took 4 bases from V and 7 from J, leaving 13 bases between them. DNA for the CDR3: TGCAGCGTTGTTGGGGGACAATTTGGCTACACCTTC. Its protein is CSVVGGQFGYTF.

The V gene is TRBV6-5, the J gene TRBJ2-7; D perhaps matches TRBD2 (5 bases). Trimming removed 10 bases from V and 0 bases from J, with 16 bases in between. The V gene's germline CDR1 is MNHEY and CDR2 SVGAGI. The CDR3 is made up of 14 amino acids. CDR3 amino acids: CAIRKEASSYEQYF. CDR3 sequence (DNA): TGTGCCATCAGGAAGGAGGCGAGCTCCTACGAGCAGTACTTC.

The chain combines TRBV7-2 with TRBJ2-2; 11 bases map to TRBD1. The V gene's germline CDR1 is SGHTA and CDR2 FQGNSA. The CDR3 length is 14 residues. The V segment lost 6 bases and the J segment 7 bases; nucleotides outside the gene matches: 4. The CDR3 reads CASSRDRGIGELFF. CDR3 bases: TGTGCCAGCAGTCGGGACAGGGGGATCGGGGAGCTGTTTTTT.

This chain joins TRBV4-3 and TRBJ1-2; D remains unclear. The CDR3 spans 15 residues. The germline V gene encodes CDR1 LGHNA and CDR2 YSLEER. V lost 0 bases to trimming and J lost 7 bases, with 15 bases between them. The CDR3, as DNA: TGCGCCAGCAGCCAAGATCAGACCGCCAGACTTGGCTACACCTTC. Its protein product is CASSQDQTARLGYTF.

The chain combines TRBV7-7 with TRBJ2-3, with D tentatively TRBD1 (5 bases). V dropped 4 bases and J dropped 4 bases, with 9 bases sitting between them. The CDR3 is 13 amino acids. Germline-derived CDR1 and CDR2 are SSHAT and FNYEAQ (reference sequence). The CDR3 region has the DNA TGTGCCAGCAGCTCAGGGTTCTCAGATACGCAGTATTTT. Protein: CASSSGFSDTQYF.

The genes are TRBV19 and TRBJ2-7; 7 bases map to TRBD1. Germline loops: CDR1 LNHDA, CDR2 SQIVND (reference sequence). The CDR3 spans 16 residues. V lost 4 bases, J lost 1 base, and 10 bases stayed unmatched. The CDR3 protein is CASSTPSDRTSYEQYF. The CDR3 DNA is TGTGCCAGTAGTACCCCGTCGGACAGGACTTCCTACGAGCAGTACTTC.

This chain uses TRBV18 with TRBJ2-7, with D maybe TRBD1 (6 bases). Germline values: CDR1 KGHSH, CDR2 LQKENI. Trimming removed 1 base from V and 3 bases from J, with 16 bases in between. The CDR3 has 16 amino acids. CDR3 DNA: TGTGCCAGCTCACCACGAGCCTCGGGACACCGCTACGAGCAGTACTTC. Translated: CASSPRASGHRYEQYF.

This clone was detected once. The genes are TRBV5-4 and TRBJ2-1; 9 bases agree with TRBD1. Trimming at V came to 2 bases and at J to 9 bases, leaving 9 bases not matched to a gene. Germline CDR1 reads SGHNT; CDR2 reads YYREEE (reference sequence). This CDR3 has 15 amino acids. CDR3 residues: CASSFPGQGRLEQFF. The DNA for the CDR3 is TGTGCCAGCAGCTTCCCGGGACAGGGACGCCTTGAGCAGTTCTTC.

The J gene is TRBJ2-2, the V gene TRBV11-2; D not certain. Germline-derived CDR1 and CDR2 are SGHAT and FQNNGV. The CDR3 contains 15 residues. V was shortened by 3 bases and J by 2 bases, with 10 bases between the two germline ends. The CDR3 is CASSFRHDNTGELFF. In DNA, the CDR3 is TGTGCCAGCAGCTTCCGACACGACAACACCGGGGAGCTGTTTTTT.

This clone turned up a few times. This chain uses TRBV6-1 with TRBJ1-2; tentatively, D is TRBD1 (6 bases). Looked up from germline, CDR1 is MNHNS and CDR2 is SASEGT. The V gene lost 1 base and the J gene lost 4 bases, with 10 bases spanning the gap. The CDR3 has 14 amino acids. This chain's CDR3 is CASSEGGHRYGYTF. As DNA, the CDR3 is TGTGCCAGCAGTGAAGGGGGACATCGCTATGGCTACACCTTC.

This chain uses TRBV2 with TRBJ1-5; 9 positions match TRBD1. Germline trimming cut 5 bases from V and 3 bases from J; bases unmatched to any gene: 8. The CDR3 runs to 16 residues. The germline CDR1 and CDR2 sequences are SNHLY and FYNNEI. Here the CDR3 reads CASSTAGTGINQPQHF. CDR3 sequence (DNA): TGTGCCAGCAGTACTGCCGGGACAGGGATCAATCAGCCCCAGCATTTT.

This chain connects TRBV30 to TRBJ1-1; D is uncertain. V was pared by 1 base and J by 5 bases, with 5 bases between. CDR1 is GTSNPN and CDR2 is SVGIG in the germline V gene (reference sequence). This CDR3 has 11 amino acids. The CDR3 loop is CAWSEQTEAFF. In nucleotides, the CDR3 is TGTGCCTGGAGTGAACAGACTGAAGCTTTCTTT.

The V and J genes are TRBV4-3 and TRBJ1-2; D gene uncertain. Trimming left V 4 bases short and J 7 bases short, with 13 bases between. Germline lookup yields CDR1 LGHNA and CDR2 YSLEER. The CDR3 is made up of 13 amino acids. CDR3 in DNA: TGCGCCAGCAGCCCAAGGGAGTACGGTGGCTACACCTTC. Protein: CASSPREYGGYTF.

This rearrangement joins TRBV12-3 or TRBV12-4 to TRBJ1-2; D unclear. CDR3 size: 12 residues. Deletions cut 6 bases from V and 7 bases from J, with 12 bases between. This chain's CDR3 is CASSFPVGGYTF. The CDR3 DNA is TGTGCCAGCAGCTTTCCGGTCGGTGGCTACACCTTC.

In DNA, the CDR3 is TGTGCCAGCAGCGTAGGGACTAGCGGGGGAGGCGCCTACAATGAGCAGTTCTTC. The encoded protein is CASSVGTSGGGAYNEQFF. This rearrangement joins TRBV9 to TRBJ2-1; TRBD2 agrees at 13 bases. Germline values: CDR1 SGDLS, CDR2 YYNGEE. This CDR3 is built from 18 residues. Trimming removed 0 bases from V and 2 bases from J; junction bases left unmatched: 5.

This sequence joins TRBV10-3 and TRBJ1-3; D might be TRBD1 (6 bases). Trimming left V 7 bases short and J 0 bases short, with 10 bases between. Germline loops: CDR1 ENHRY, CDR2 SYGVKD. CDR3 size: 14 residues. The chain's CDR3 is CAINRQDSGNTIYF. The CDR3 bases are TGTGCCATCAATAGACAGGACTCTGGAAACACCATATATTTT.

The chain couples TRBV30 to TRBJ2-6; D uncertain. Deletions cut 4 bases from V and 2 bases from J, with 6 bases between. Germline-derived CDR1 and CDR2 are GTSNPN and SVGIG (reference sequence). This CDR3 is built from 13 residues. The CDR3 region has the DNA TGTGCCTGGAAGTCGGCTGGGGCCAACGTCCTGACTTTC. Translating it yields CAWKSAGANVLTF.

The CDR3: CASSRTGWDKNIQYF. In DNA, the CDR3 is TGTGCCAGCAGTCGGACAGGGTGGGACAAAAACATTCAGTACTTC. The rearrangement links TRBV28 to TRBJ2-4, with 8 bases aligning to TRBD1. With 5 bases clipped from V and 3 bases from J, the junction kept 6 bases outside the gene matches. The CDR3 is made up of 15 amino acids. The V gene's germline CDR1 is MDHEN and CDR2 SYDVKM. Full variable domain (outside the CDR3, taken from reference TRBV28 and TRBJ2-4): DVKVTQSSRYLVKRTGEKVFLECVQDMDHENMFWYRQDPGLGLRLIYFSYDVKMKEKGDIPEGYSVSREKKERFSLILESASTNQTSMYLCASSRTGWDKNIQYFGAGTRLSVL.

The sample holds a few counts of this clone. This chain links TRBV10-3 with TRBJ2-1; D not resolved. Trimming stripped 1 base from V and 6 bases from J, with 16 bases between. The CDR3 is 16 residues long. The germline V gene has CDR1 ENHRY and CDR2 SYGVKD. The CDR3 is CAISEYGGLLFNEQFF. DNA for the CDR3: TGTGCCATCAGTGAGTACGGCGGATTGTTGTTCAATGAGCAGTTCTTC.

This rearrangement joins TRBV11-3 to TRBJ2-7, with TRBD1 as a possible D gene (7 bases). Germline V CDR1 and CDR2: SGHNT, YENEEA. The CDR3 runs to 14 residues. V was cut by 6 bases and J by 3 bases, with 15 bases left in between. In DNA form, the CDR3 reads TGTGCCAGCAGTGGCGGGGACAGCCTCTACGAGCAGTACTTC. It is translated as CASSGGDSLYEQYF.

This clone has only a few counts. V gene TRBV7-9 combines with J gene TRBJ2-2; TRBD1 is a possible D gene (6 bases). V lost 1 base and J 1 base, leaving 10 bases between the germline ends. The CDR3 spans 16 residues. CDR1 SEHNR and CDR2 FQNEAQ come from the germline V gene (reference sequence). The CDR3 here is CASSLGTAGNTGELFF. CDR3 DNA sequence: TGTGCCAGCAGCTTAGGGACAGCCGGGAACACCGGGGAGCTGTTTTTT.

The chain links TRBV25-1 to TRBJ2-2; weak D call: TRBD1 (6 bases). V was shortened by 2 bases and J by 8 bases, with 15 bases between the two germline ends. CDR1 is MGHDK and CDR2 is SYGVNS in the germline V gene. This CDR3 is 15 amino acids long. This CDR3 is CASSEQGLFGGELFF. The CDR3, as DNA: TGTGCCAGCAGTGAACAGGGGCTTTTTGGTGGGGAGCTGTTTTTT.

The rearrangement links TRBV18 to TRBJ2-1; 10 nucleotides line up with TRBD1. The CDR3 loop spans 15 amino acids. The trim removed 4 bases at V and 2 bases at J, leaving 2 bases unmatched. CDR1 and CDR2 (germline): KGHSH, LQKENI. CDR3 nucleotides: TGTGCCAGCTCACTGGGACAGGGGCCCTACAATGAGCAGTTCTTC. The encoded protein is CASSLGQGPYNEQFF. The variable domain in full, completed from reference TRBV18 and TRBJ2-1, reads NAGVMQNPRHLVRRRGQEARLRCSPMKGHSHVYWYRQLPEEGLKFMVYLQKENIIDESGMPKERFSAEFPKEGPSILRIQQVVRGDSAAYFCASSLGQGPYNEQFFGPGTRLTVL.